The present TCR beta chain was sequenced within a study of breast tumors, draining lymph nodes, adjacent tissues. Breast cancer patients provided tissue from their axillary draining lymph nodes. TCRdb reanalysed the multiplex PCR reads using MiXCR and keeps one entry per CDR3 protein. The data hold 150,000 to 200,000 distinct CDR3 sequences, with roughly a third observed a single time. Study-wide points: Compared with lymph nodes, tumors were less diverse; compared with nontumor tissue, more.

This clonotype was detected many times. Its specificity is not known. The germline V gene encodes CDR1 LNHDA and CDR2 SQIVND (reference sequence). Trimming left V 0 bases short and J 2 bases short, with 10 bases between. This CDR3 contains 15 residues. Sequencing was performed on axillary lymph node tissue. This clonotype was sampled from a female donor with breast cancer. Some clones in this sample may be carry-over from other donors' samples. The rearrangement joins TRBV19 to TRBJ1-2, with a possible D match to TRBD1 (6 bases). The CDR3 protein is CASSIDPGQNYGYTF. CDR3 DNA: TGTGCCAGTAGTATAGATCCGGGACAAAACTATGGCTACACCTTC.